Reported below is one T cell receptor (beta chain). The CDR3 consists of 14 residues. V lost 5 bases and J lost 1; bases outside the gene matches: 3. From germline, CDR1 is SGHVS and CDR2 FQNEAQ. The protocol was immunoSEQ multiplex PCR, while the TCRdb copy is restricted to in-frame clones and leaves out a portion. Among about 10,000 clones listed, approximately 70% were seen once. The data were taken from a study of T cells in tumors after PD-1 blockade. This TCR came from a human donor with basal cell carcinoma. This rearrangement joins TRBV7-8 to TRBJ1-1; TRBD1 aligns across 8 bases. The sequencing here drew on tumor tissue, taken after anti-PD-1 treatment. The CDR3 spells CASSLGTGNTEAFF. The CDR3 DNA follows: TGTGCCAGCAGCCTGGGGACAGGGAACACTGAAGCTTTCTTT.